The subject of this entry is one T cell receptor beta chain. What antigen it recognizes has not been identified. There are no base qualities to consult, and no much larger clone falls within one base. On the day of marrow donation, related bone marrow donors gave peripheral blood samples. Naive T cells were defined as viable CD3+CD4+ or CD3+CD8+ cells that were CCR7+CD45RA+CD45RO-CD95-CD27+CD28+. Peripheral blood and bone marrow mononuclear cells were isolated by Ficoll-Hypaque density centrifugation and cryopreserved. CD4+ and CD8+ T cells, including naive and memory subsets, were sorted by FACS on a FACSAria II. The CDR3, from cysteine to phenylalanine, totals 15 residues. The entry retains the CDR3 DNA only, 45 bases that are in frame from base 1. Taken from the germline V gene (reference sequence), the CDR1 and CDR2 loops are LNHDA and SQIVND. A distance of 15 bases separates the germline ends of V and J, which lose 1 base and 5 bases respectively.

Genomic DNA was the input for TRB sequencing, which was run either with the immunoSEQ assay at survey resolution or with the hsTCRB kit. Turning to the authors' computational methods: The immunoSEQ software handled initial read processing, and the LymphoSeq R package was used for repertoire analyses. For each TRB dataset, clonality was calculated as 1 minus normalized Shannon entropy, and the Gini coefficient was computed as well. Phenotypes of unsorted samples were inferred by mapping TRB sequences from sorted subsets of the recipient or donor onto the same recipient's unsorted samples. TCRdb obtained this table from immuneACCESS and retained in-frame rearrangements with V and J assigned. These tables miss some clones; where compared with another copy, unresolved V genes account for less than half of the shortfall, and the remainder is unexplained. V and J calls and clone size are given by that table; D and trimming were obtained from the DNA. The sample table records 21,000 or so clones; 95% to 99% of these occur just once. Approximately 0.15% of the sample is taken by the ten largest.

This sample was taken from a study of T cells after posttransplantation cyclophosphamide (TCRdb year 2016). Background for the entire study: Using TRB sequencing, the study followed how the T cell repertoire rebuilt after myeloablative bone marrow transplantation with posttransplantation cyclophosphamide given as GVHD prophylaxis. Antigen receptor sequencing covered samples from approximately 38 PTCy-treated patients and about 17 of their related bone marrow donors. Blood from all 35 or so PTCy patients who had 1-year posttransplant specimens underwent TRB sequencing. TRB sequencing was also done on up to 3 additional blood samples from 2 to 5.2 years after transplant in 3 patients, and on pretransplant blood from several patients. Because TRA and TRB clonality were tightly correlated in 9 samples, subsequent TCR analyses were focused on TRB only. Public TRB sequences were compared against a database of over 3,000 sequences linked to responses to pathogens, tumor antigens, self-antigens and alloantigens. Points the paper makes about the study in general: At 1-2 months, donor-recipient similarity was low but rose over the first year, and the later blood repertoires were often dominated by donor CD8+ memory clones. Across 45 to 50 patients, TRB clonality was highly associated with recipient CMV seropositivity and CMV reactivation, and PTCy diversity was similar to diversity in CNI/methotrexate controls. The TRB repertoires of T cells infiltrating skin or the GI tract showed only limited overlap with the TRB repertoires found in blood.

Source material: naive CD8+ T cells sorted from PBMCs. Recombination connected TRBV19 to TRBJ2-7; 7 matching bases give a weak D call of TRBD1. The origin of this receptor is a man aged 35 to 55 in good health, CMV-negative, and a related stem cell transplant donor. The sequence in DNA is TGTGCCAGTAGTATAGGGAGGGGGCGAAACCACGAGCAGTACTTC. Protein translation: CASSIGRGRNHEQYF.